Shown below are 12 T cell receptor beta chains from a single sample sequenced in a study of T cells in Graves' hyperthyroidism and ophthalmopathy (dated by TCRdb to between 2019 and 2020). Receptor amplification or capture employed multiplex PCR. Sequencing took place on an Illumina HiSeq 2000. Amplification of TCR beta CDR3 regions was carried out from RNA transcripts. The first round of RT-PCR for the TCR CDR3 was performed with the HTBI primer set and the Qiagen OneStep RT-PCR kit. Through fastp at Q25 and MiXCR, TCRdb rebuilt clones from the public reads, retaining in-frame beta chains. All rows with the same CDR3 protein become a single entry with the most common DNA and genes. Recorded for this sample are approximately 700,000 distinct CDR3 sequences; about 15% of them occurred a single time. The ten largest clonotypes hold 8.4% of the sample. The material sequenced was blood. These receptors were taken from a man younger than 30 with Graves' hyperthyroidism.

In its sample, this clonotype was seen a few times. This rearrangement joins TRBV11-2 to TRBJ1-5; weak D call: TRBD1 (5 bases). The CDR3 contains 15 residues. Germline loops: CDR1 SGHAT, CDR2 FQNNGV. Deletions cut 3 bases from V and 4 bases from J, with 13 bases between. CDR3 amino acids: CASSLGGRINQPQHF. CDR3 DNA sequence: TGTGCCAGCAGCTTGGGGGGACGGATAAATCAGCCCCAGCATTTT.

The chain joins TRBV28 to TRBJ1-3, with a weak D call TRBD1 (5 bases). The CDR3 runs 14 residues. From germline, CDR1 is MDHEN and CDR2 SYDVKM. V was trimmed by 3 bases and J by 4 bases, leaving 10 bases between them. The CDR3 region has the DNA TGTGCCAGCAGTTTGCCAGGGAACGGAAACACCATATATTTT. Encoded protein: CASSLPGNGNTIYF.

In regard to this clonotype: The junction differs from germline at one of its ends, possibly a read error. The rearrangement links TRBV7-2 to TRBJ2-1, with TRBD2 matching over 8 bases. This CDR3 has 16 residues. The V gene's germline CDR1 is SGHTA and CDR2 FQGNSA. The CDR3 nucleotides are TGTGCCAGCAGCTTAAAAGCGGGAGTATCTTACAATAAGCAGTTCTTC. Protein: CASSLKAGVSYNKQFF.

In this sample, this clonotype turned up a few times. The rearrangement links TRBV5-6 to TRBJ2-7; D is possibly TRBD1 (6 bases). The CDR3 has 13 amino acids. Germline loops: CDR1 SGHDT, CDR2 YYEEEE. The germline V and J ends were trimmed by 5 bases and 1 base, with 10 bases remaining between them. In DNA form, the CDR3 reads TGTGCCAGCAGGCCACAGGGTTCCTACGAGCAGTACTTC. It encodes CASRPQGSYEQYF.

A few counts support this clonotype. The chain has TRBV14 and TRBJ1-3; D ambiguous. Germline CDR1 is SGHDN and CDR2 is FVKESK. The CDR3 is made up of 14 amino acids. V lost 2 bases, J lost 0 bases, and 5 bases lay in between. The CDR3 here is CASSQLSSGNTIYF. The CDR3 nucleotides are TGTGCCAGCAGCCAACTCAGCTCTGGAAACACCATATATTTT.

Many counts were recorded for this clonotype. This rearrangement joins TRBV28 to TRBJ2-7; D is undetermined. Germline V gene data show CDR1 as MDHEN and CDR2 as SYDVKM. The CDR3 extends over 14 amino acids. Trimming stripped 5 bases from V and 4 bases from J, with 15 bases between. The CDR3 coding sequence is TGTGCCAGCAGTCCCGACACAGTACCTTACGAGCAGTACTTC. It codes for CASSPDTVPYEQYF. The full variable domain, with the rest looked up from reference TRBV28 and TRBJ2-7, is DVKVTQSSRYLVKRTGEKVFLECVQDMDHENMFWYRQDPGLGLRLIYFSYDVKMKEKGDIPEGYSVSREKKERFSLILESASTNQTSMYLCASSPDTVPYEQYFGPGTRLTVT.

This clonotype was counted only a few times. The rearrangement uses TRBV6-1 and TRBJ1-6, with 8 bases fitting TRBD1. V shed 6 bases, J shed 12 bases, and the junction held 13 bases outside the gene matches. Germline-derived CDR1 and CDR2 are MNHNS and SASEGT. This CDR3 is built from 15 residues. Here the CDR3 DNA reads TGTGCCAGCAGCGATCAAAGACAGGGGTTGGGACCCCTCCACTTT. This encodes CASSDQRQGLGPLHF.

This clonotype has more than one count but fewer than ten. The gene calls are TRBV6-1 and TRBJ1-4; weak D call: TRBD1 (5 bases). The CDR3 is made up of 16 amino acids. The ends were cut back, 5 bases at V and 4 bases at J, with 17 bases in the middle. The V gene's germline CDR1 is MNHNS and CDR2 SASEGT. Here the CDR3 DNA reads TGTGCCAGCAGTCGGACCCCAGGGCTGGATAATGAAAAACTGTTTTTT. This encodes CASSRTPGLDNEKLFF.

This clonotype was seen many times. The J gene is TRBJ2-5, the V gene TRBV5-1; 8 nucleotides agree with TRBD1. V dropped 4 bases and J dropped 1; count of bases not matched to a gene: 9. The CDR3 is 16 residues long. Germline V CDR1 and CDR2: SGHRS, YFSETQ. The CDR3 bases are TGCGCCAGCAGCAAAGGACAGGGCATCTTCCAAGAGACCCAGTACTTC. Its protein is CASSKGQGIFQETQYF.

V and J are TRBV28 and TRBJ2-1; D possibly corresponds to TRBD1 (6 bases). The length of the CDR3 is 15 residues. Deletions cut 5 bases from V and 8 bases from J, with 19 bases between. Germline V gives CDR1 MDHEN, CDR2 SYDVKM. Written as DNA, the CDR3 is TGTGCCAGCAGTCCCAGCAGGGGATTGGGGCATGAGCAGTTCTTC. Protein: CASSPSRGLGHEQFF.

This clonotype was detected ten times or more. The gene calls are TRBV20-1 and TRBJ2-7; no firm D call. Germline V CDR1 and CDR2: DFQATT, SNEGSKA (reference sequence). The ends were cut back, 3 bases at V and 0 bases at J, with 9 bases in the middle. The CDR3 length is 13 residues. The CDR3 spells CSASSPDSYEQYF. CDR3 nucleotides: TGCAGTGCTAGCTCCCCAGACTCCTACGAGCAGTACTTC.

This clonotype was counted many times. The rearrangement joins TRBV6-1 to TRBJ2-7; 10 positions agree with TRBD1. Trimming removed 7 bases from V and 1 base from J; junction bases left unmatched: 10. The CDR3 covers 16 residues. Germline CDR1 reads MNHNS; CDR2 reads SASEGT. The CDR3 reads CASIPTGTGASYEQYF. The CDR3 DNA sequence: TGTGCCAGCATCCCGACTGGGACAGGGGCGTCCTACGAGCAGTACTTC.